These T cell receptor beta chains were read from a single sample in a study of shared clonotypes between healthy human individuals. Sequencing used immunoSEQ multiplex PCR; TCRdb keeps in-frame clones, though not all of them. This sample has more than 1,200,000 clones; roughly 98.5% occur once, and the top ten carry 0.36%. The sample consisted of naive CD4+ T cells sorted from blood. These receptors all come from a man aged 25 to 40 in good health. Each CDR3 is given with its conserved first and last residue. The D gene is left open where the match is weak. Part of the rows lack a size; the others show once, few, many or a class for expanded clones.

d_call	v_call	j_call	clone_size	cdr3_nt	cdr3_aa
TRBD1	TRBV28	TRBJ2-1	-	TGTGCCAGCAGTCGGACAGGGACCTACAATGAGCAGTTCTTC	CASSRTGTYNEQFF
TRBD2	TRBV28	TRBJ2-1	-	TGTGCCAGCAGCCTAGCGGGAGCGGTTTACAATGAGCAGTTCTTC	CASSLAGAVYNEQFF
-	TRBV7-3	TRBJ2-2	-	TGTGCCAGCAGCTTAATGCTAGGGGAAGGCGCCGGGGAGCTGTTTTTT	CASSLMLGEGAGELFF
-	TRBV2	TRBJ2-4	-	TGTGCCAGCAGTGACCCAGCTCTAGCCAAAAACATTCAGTACTTC	CASSDPALAKNIQYF
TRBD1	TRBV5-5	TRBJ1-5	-	TGTGCCAGCAGCTGGACAGGGGCAAAACAGCCCCAGCATTTT	CASSWTGAKQPQHF
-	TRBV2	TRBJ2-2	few	TGTGCCAGCAGTGAAGCCTTTTGGCAGCGAACCGGGGAGCTGTTTTTT	CASSEAFWQRTGELFF
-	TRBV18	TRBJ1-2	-	TGTGCCAGCTCACCAGAGGGAGGCTACACCTTC	CASSPEGGYTF
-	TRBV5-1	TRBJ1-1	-	TGCGCCAGCAGCCTGGAACCGAACACTGAAGCTTTCTTT	CASSLEPNTEAFF
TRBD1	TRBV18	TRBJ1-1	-	TGTGCCAGCTCACCACGGCAGGGGGATGAAGCTTTCTTT	CASSPRQGDEAFF
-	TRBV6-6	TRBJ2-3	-	TGTGCCAGCAGTTACAAGTACACAGATACGCAGTATTTT	CASSYKYTDTQYF
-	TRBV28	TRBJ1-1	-	TGTGCCAGCAGTTTGGACAGTATTCTCTCGGGAGCTTTCTTT	CASSLDSILSGAFF
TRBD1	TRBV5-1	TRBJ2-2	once	TGCGCCAGCAGCTCACGGACAGGGCTTACCGGGGAGCTGTTTTTT	CASSSRTGLTGELFF
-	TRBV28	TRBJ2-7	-	TGTGCCAGCAGTCGATTCTCCTACGAGCAGTACTTC	CASSRFSYEQYF
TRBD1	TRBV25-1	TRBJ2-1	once	TGTGCCAGCAGTGGAAGGCCGGGACAGAGGACCCACAATGAGCAGTTCTTC	CASSGRPGQRTHNEQFF
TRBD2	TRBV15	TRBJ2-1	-	TGTGCCACCAGCAAACGGACTAGCGGGAGCAGAAATGAGCAGTTCTTC	CATSKRTSGSRNEQFF
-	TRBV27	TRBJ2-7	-	TGTGCCAGCAGTTGGAGGGGCAAGGACTACGAGCAGTACTTC	CASSWRGKDYEQYF
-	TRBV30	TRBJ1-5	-	TGTGCCTGGAGTCCGACCGGCAATCAGCCCCAGCATTTT	CAWSPTGNQPQHF
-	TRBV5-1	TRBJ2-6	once	TGCGCCAGCAGCCCCGCCATCCTCAACTCTGGGGCCAACGTCCTGACTTTC	CASSPAILNSGANVLTF
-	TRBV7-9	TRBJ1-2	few	TGTGCCAGCACCGACCCCGTCGGGTCCGGCTACACCTTC	CASTDPVGSGYTF
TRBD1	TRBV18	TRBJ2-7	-	TGTGCCAGCTCACAAGGGGGCGCATCCCCCGAGCAGTACTTC	CASSQGGASPEQYF
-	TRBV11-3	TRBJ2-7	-	TGTGCCAGCAGCCCACAGGGCTCCTACGAGCAGTACTTC	CASSPQGSYEQYF
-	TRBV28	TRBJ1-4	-	TGTGCCAGCAGTCTCAATAATGAAAAACTGTTTTTT	CASSLNNEKLFF
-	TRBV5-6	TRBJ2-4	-	TGTGCCAGCAGCTTTAGGGCCGTAGCCAAAAACATTCAGTACTTC	CASSFRAVAKNIQYF
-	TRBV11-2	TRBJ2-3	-	TGTGCCAGCAGCCCGTCCCATACGCAGTATTTT	CASSPSHTQYF
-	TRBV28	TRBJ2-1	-	TGTGCCAGCCGAAAAACAGCCTCTATCTTCTACAATGAGCAGTTCTTC	CASRKTASIFYNEQFF
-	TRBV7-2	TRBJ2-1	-	TGTGCCAGCAGCTTAGCGGGGAGTCACTACAATGAGCAGTTCTTC	CASSLAGSHYNEQFF
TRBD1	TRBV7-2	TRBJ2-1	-	TGTGCCAGCAGCTGGGACAGGGATCTTTATACTGAGCAGTTCTTC	CASSWDRDLYTEQFF
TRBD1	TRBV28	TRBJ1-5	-	TGTGCCAGCCGGGACAGGATTCACAATCAGCCCCAGCATTTT	CASRDRIHNQPQHF
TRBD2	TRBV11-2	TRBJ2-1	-	TGTGCCAGCAGCTTAGTCCGGACTAGCGGGAGTGGCAATGAGCAGTTCTTC	CASSLVRTSGSGNEQFF
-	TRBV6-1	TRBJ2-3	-	TGTGCCAGCAGTGATCAATTTGATGGCGCAGATACGCAGTATTTT	CASSDQFDGADTQYF
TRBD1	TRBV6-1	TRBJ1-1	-	TGTGCCAGCAGTGAACGCAAACTCCGGGACAGGGGCACTGAAGCTTTCTTT	CASSERKLRDRGTEAFF
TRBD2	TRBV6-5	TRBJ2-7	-	TGTGCCAGCAGTTACTCTCACGGGACTAGAGACGAGCAGTACTTC	CASSYSHGTRDEQYF
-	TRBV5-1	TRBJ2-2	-	TGCGCCAGCAGCTTGGCTTCGGATCCCGGGGAGCTGTTTTTT	CASSLASDPGELFF
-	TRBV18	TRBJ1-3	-	TGTGCCAGCTCACCCCTCCTCTCTGGAAACACCATATATTTT	CASSPLLSGNTIYF
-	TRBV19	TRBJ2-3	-	TGTGCCAGTAGCCTTGGAGGGTCTGTGGGGGATACGCAGTATTTT	CASSLGGSVGDTQYF
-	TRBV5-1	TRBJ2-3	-	TGCGCCAGCAGCTTAAGTGTTGGCACAGATACGCAGTATTTT	CASSLSVGTDTQYF
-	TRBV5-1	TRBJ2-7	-	TGCGCCAGCAGCTTTCGGACAGACTCCTACGAGCAGTACTTC	CASSFRTDSYEQYF
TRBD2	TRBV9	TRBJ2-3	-	TGTGCCAGCAGCGGGAGACTAGCGGGAGGGCCAAAGAGCACAGATACGCAGTATTTT	CASSGRLAGGPKSTDTQYF
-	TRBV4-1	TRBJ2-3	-	TGCGCCAGCAGCCAAGGGGTCCCATCATCGCAGTATTTT	CASSQGVPSSQYF
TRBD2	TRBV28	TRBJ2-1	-	TGTGCCAGCAGTTTCTATCCCCCTAGCGGTGAGCAGTTCTTC	CASSFYPPSGEQFF
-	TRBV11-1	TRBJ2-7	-	TGTGCCAGCAGCCAAACAAGCATGGGAGTCAACTCCTACGAGCAGTATTTC	CASSQTSMGVNSYEQYF
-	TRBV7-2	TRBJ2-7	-	TGTGCCAGCAGCTCGGCGGGTAGCGCTTACGAGCAGTACTTC	CASSSAGSAYEQYF
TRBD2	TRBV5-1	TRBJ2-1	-	TGCGCCAGCAGCTTGGATGGACTAGCGCCCAGGGGGGAGCAGTTCTTC	CASSLDGLAPRGEQFF
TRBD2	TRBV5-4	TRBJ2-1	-	TGTGCCAGCAGCGGGAGGCTAGCGGGAGTTAGTGAGCAGTTCTTC	CASSGRLAGVSEQFF
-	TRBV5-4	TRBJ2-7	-	TGTGCCAGCAGCGTACCGACGGGGCAAAACTACGAGCAGTACTTC	CASSVPTGQNYEQYF